This T cell receptor beta chain was recovered during a study of T-cell memory formation after mild COVID-19. Via MiXCR, TCRdb re-called the 5' RACE reads, giving one row per CDR3 protein. Seen here are roughly 190,000 distinct CDR3 sequences, 27% observed once, and the top ten hold about an eighth. Study-level results: The SARS-CoV-2 specificity of second-wave clones reaching peak at day 37 remained unverified. Cross-reactive memory seemingly joined, as some responding clones were found in pre-infection memory.

Concerning this clonotype itself: The antigen is unknown. It may be a read error: a sequence one base away is much more abundant.

Germline V gene data show CDR1 as SGHRS and CDR2 as YFSETQ. CDR3 size: 16 residues. V gave up 4 bases and J gave up 0 bases, with 16 bases separating them. Sample: PBMCs or a T cell subset sorted from them (not recorded which). The chain combines TRBV5-1 with TRBJ1-2; tentative D call: TRBD1 (5 bases). The source is an adult woman who had mild COVID-19 (a few samples of this study predate the infection). Cell type and time point are not known. The CDR3 region is CASSPTVWSPNYGYTF. The CDR3 coding sequence is TGCGCCAGCAGCCCGACAGTGTGGTCTCCTAACTATGGCTACACCTTC.